The clone carrying this TCR beta chain was recorded only once. The data stem from a study of shared clonotypes between healthy human individuals. Using immunoSEQ multiplex PCR, the repertoire was profiled, and TCRdb retains in-frame clones only, with some absent. The sample has over 2,000,000 clones, approximately 92% seen once. Cells designated naive CD8 were CD45RO-negative and were positively selected for CCR7, with terminally differentiated effector memory CD45RA+ cells excluded. The donors were all Caucasian adults (living in Nashville, Tennessee). The CDR3 consists of 13 residues. V lost 5 bases and J 3 bases, leaving 13 bases between the germline ends. Germline V gene data show CDR1 as SQVTM and CDR2 as ANQGSEA.

Source material: naive CD8+ T cells from PBMCs. The J gene is TRBJ1-2, the V gene TRBV29-1, with D tentatively TRBD1 (5 bases). The clonotype was recovered from a young man in good health. Some clones in this sample may be carry-over from other donors' samples. This CDR3 reads CSVPGLLDYGYTF. The DNA for the CDR3 is TGCAGCGTTCCGGGACTACTGGACTATGGCTACACCTTC.